These 30 T cell receptor beta chains were sequenced from one sample in a study of blood T cell repertoires in COVID-19. Data came from immunoSEQ multiplex PCR; TCRdb stores just in-frame clones and leaves some out. The sample yields around 220,000 clones, 85% to 90% seen once. Sequencing input: peripheral blood. Source of these receptors: a young man with active or convalescent COVID-19.

The gene calls are TRBV6-5 and TRBJ1-1; 7 bases are a match to TRBD1. V shed 2 bases and J 6 bases; nucleotides not matched to a gene: 9. The CDR3 has 15 amino acids. From germline, CDR1 is MNHEY and CDR2 SVGAGI. The CDR3 sequence is CASSYLEGARAEAFF. The CDR3 DNA sequence: TGTGCCAGCAGTTACCTTGAGGGGGCGAGGGCTGAAGCTTTCTTT.

The V call is TRBV6-5, the J call TRBJ2-3, with D possibly being TRBD1 (7 bases). The V end lost 11 bases, the J end lost 2 bases, and 20 bases lay between the germline ends. Germline V gene lookup returns CDR1 MNHEY and CDR2 SVGAGI. The CDR3 is made up of 15 amino acids. The CDR3 protein is CAGFGGTVSTDTQYF. CDR3 nucleotide sequence: TGTGCCGGGTTCGGAGGGACAGTCTCCACAGATACGCAGTATTTT.

The chain links TRBV7-2 to TRBJ1-1, with D possibly matching TRBD1 (6 bases). Trimming took off 5 bases at V and 4 bases at J, with 11 bases between the two ends. CDR3 length equals 13 residues. CDR1 and CDR2 from the germline V gene are SGHTA and FQGNSA. CDR3 amino acids: CASSLTGPTEAFF. As DNA, the CDR3 is TGTGCCAGCAGCCTCACAGGGCCCACTGAAGCTTTCTTT.

A word on this clone: At one end, the junction sequence differs from germline, possibly due to a read error. The rearrangement uses TRBV5-4 and TRBJ2-7; 9 bases line up with TRBD1. The CDR3 consists of 13 residues. From germline, CDR1 is SGHNT and CDR2 YYREEE (reference sequence). The CDR3 region is CASSHRDREPRFF. The CDR3 nucleotides are TGTGCCAGCAGCCACCGGGACAGGGAACCCCGTTTCTTC.

This sequence joins TRBV7-6 and TRBJ1-5; no reliable D call. The V gene's germline CDR1 is SGHVS and CDR2 FNYEAQ. The CDR3 totals 15 residues. V was trimmed by 0 bases and J by 4 bases, leaving 10 bases between them. The CDR3 spells CASSLAFSPNQPQHF. The CDR3 DNA follows: TGTGCCAGCAGCTTAGCGTTTTCCCCTAATCAGCCCCAGCATTTT.

The genes are TRBV7-8 and TRBJ1-5, with a possible D match to TRBD1 (5 bases). The CDR3 runs to 13 residues. Germline-derived CDR1 and CDR2 are SGHVS and FQNEAQ. The V end was cut by 0 bases, the J end by 12 bases, with 12 bases between. CDR3 coding DNA: TGTGCCAGCAGCTTAGCGGGGGGAATGCTCCAGCATTTT. This translates into CASSLAGGMLQHF.

The chain's CDR3 is CASSREGRNSPLHF. The CDR3, as DNA: TGTGCCAGCAGCAGGGAGGGCCGCAATTCACCCCTCCACTTT. The chain combines TRBV9 with TRBJ1-6; no clear D gene. V was trimmed by 4 bases and J by 7 bases, leaving 12 bases between them. The CDR3 has 14 amino acids. Per the germline V gene, CDR1 is SGDLS and CDR2 is YYNGEE.

V gene TRBV11-2 combines with J gene TRBJ2-1; the match to TRBD2 covers 10 bases. Unmatched junction bases numbered 6, after V lost 0 bases and J lost 10 bases. The CDR3 runs 15 residues. CDR1 is SGHAT and CDR2 is FQNNGV in the germline V gene. The CDR3 sequence is CASSLDTSGIFEQFF. CDR3 coding DNA: TGTGCCAGCAGCTTAGATACTAGCGGGATCTTCGAGCAGTTCTTC.

The chain joins TRBV27 to TRBJ2-3, with TRBD1 as a possible D gene (5 bases). Deletions cut 1 base from V and 1 base from J, with 18 bases between. Germline V lookup: CDR1 MNHEY, CDR2 SMNVEV (reference sequence). There are 18 residues in the CDR3. CDR3 sequence (DNA): TGTGCCAGCAGTTTATACCAAGTCCAGGGATCCGGCACAGATACGCAGTATTTT. Its protein product is CASSLYQVQGSGTDTQYF.

This clone showed up just a few times. The chain couples TRBV25-1 to TRBJ2-5; D possibly corresponds to TRBD2 (6 bases). Trimming left V 3 bases short and J 0 bases short, with 8 bases between. The CDR3 consists of 14 residues. Germline values: CDR1 MGHDK, CDR2 SYGVNS. CDR3 bases: TGTGCCAGCAGTGAGCGGGGCTACCAAGAGACCCAGTACTTC. It specifies CASSERGYQETQYF.

V gene TRBV28 combines with J gene TRBJ1-5, with a possible D match to TRBD1 (5 bases). V was trimmed by 7 bases and J by 7 bases, leaving 14 bases between them. Germline values: CDR1 MDHEN, CDR2 SYDVKM. This CDR3 has 13 residues. This CDR3 is CASTSGGVQPQHF. CDR3 DNA sequence: TGTGCCAGCACCTCCGGGGGGGTCCAGCCCCAGCATTTT.

This clone was detected once. V is TRBV29-1 and J is TRBJ2-7; 14 bases fit TRBD2. Per germline, CDR1 SQVTM and CDR2 ANQGSEA. V lost 6 bases and J lost 5; bases outside the gene matches: 9. CDR3 length: 15 amino acids. The CDR3 sequence is CSVTGTSGRLNEQYF. The CDR3 DNA sequence: TGCAGCGTGACCGGGACTAGCGGGAGACTCAACGAGCAGTACTTC.

The chain links TRBV27 to TRBJ2-5, with D unclear. The V end was cut by 3 bases, the J end by 5 bases, with 13 bases between. This CDR3 has 14 residues. Per the germline V gene, CDR1 is MNHEY and CDR2 is SMNVEV (reference sequence). Written as DNA, the CDR3 is TGTGCCAGCAGTTTGCTGGGCCACGCCGAGACCCAGTACTTC. Translation gives CASSLLGHAETQYF.

The chain combines TRBV5-5 with TRBJ2-3, with TRBD1 identical over 8 bases. Germline CDR1 reads SGHKS; CDR2 reads YYEKEE (reference sequence). The CDR3 spans 17 residues. J was trimmed by 1 base and V by 4 bases; bases with no gene match: 11. DNA for the CDR3: TGTGCCAGCAGCCAACCCCCTGGACAGGGTGGCACAGATACGCAGTATTTT. Translating it yields CASSQPPGQGGTDTQYF.

The chain is built from TRBV13 and TRBJ2-5; 9 bases are shared with TRBD1. CDR1 is PRHDT, CDR2 FYEKMQ, per germline (reference sequence). With V trimmed by 4 bases and J by 4 bases, 4 bases remained unmatched. The CDR3 spans 14 residues. The CDR3 DNA sequence: TGTGCCAGCAGCTCAAACAGGGGGCCAGAGACCCAGTACTTC. It translates to CASSSNRGPETQYF.

V usage is TRBV6-4 and J usage is TRBJ1-2; TRBD1 matches at 9 bases. V lost 9 bases to trimming and J lost 3 bases; unmatched junction nucleotides: 5. The CDR3 is 13 amino acids. Germline CDR1 is MRHNA and CDR2 is SNTAGT. For the CDR3, the DNA is TGTGCCAGAAGACAGGGGGGGGACTATGGCTACACCTTC. Translating it yields CARRQGGDYGYTF.

On this clone itself: The sample holds other DNA sequences that translate to the same CDR3. The CDR3 loop reads CASSSGGSNQPQHF. The CDR3 DNA reads TGTGCCAGCAGCTCAGGGGGTAGCAATCAGCCCCAGCATTTT. The chain links TRBV28 to TRBJ1-5; 7 bases are a match to TRBD1. With 6 bases clipped from V and 0 bases from J, the junction kept 2 bases outside the gene matches. The V gene's germline CDR1 is MDHEN and CDR2 SYDVKM. This CDR3 spans 14 amino acids. Full variable domain (rest looked up from reference TRBV28 and TRBJ1-5): DVKVTQSSRYLVKRTGEKVFLECVQDMDHENMFWYRQDPGLGLRLIYFSYDVKMKEKGDIPEGYSVSREKKERFSLILESASTNQTSMYLCASSSGGSNQPQHFGDGTRLSIL.

V gene TRBV12-3 or TRBV12-4 combines with J gene TRBJ1-1, with 7 bases that match TRBD1. The V gene end was trimmed by 4 bases and the J gene end by 8 bases; junction bases not matched to a gene: 4. CDR3 size: 12 residues. The CDR3 DNA sequence: TGTGCCAGCAGTTCTGGGACAGACGAAGCTTTCTTT. Encoded protein: CASSSGTDEAFF.

In this sample, this clone is medium-sized (0.01 to 0.1%). J is TRBJ2-1 and V is TRBV6-2 or TRBV6-3; tentatively, D is TRBD2 (6 bases). There are 15 residues in the CDR3. The germline V gene has CDR1 MNHEY and CDR2 SVGEGT. Trimming cost V 2 bases and J 0 bases, with 8 bases left between them. For the CDR3, the DNA is TGTGCCAGCAGTTACGAAGCGGGCTCCTACAATGAGCAGTTCTTC. Translation: CASSYEAGSYNEQFF.

The chain is built from TRBV7-2 and TRBJ2-7, with 11 bases that match TRBD2. The junction had 11 bases not matched to a gene; V was cut back by 5 bases and J by 2 bases. This CDR3 is built from 17 residues. Looked up from germline, CDR1 is SGHTA and CDR2 is FQGNSA. In DNA form, the CDR3 reads TGTGCCAGCAGCAGAACGATAGCGGGAGGGACCCCCTACGAGCAGTACTTC. Amino acid sequence: CASSRTIAGGTPYEQYF.

This clone was seen once. The chain is built from TRBV19 and TRBJ2-7; D unclear. CDR1 LNHDA and CDR2 SQIVND come from the germline V gene (reference sequence). CDR3 size: 13 residues. V lost 3 bases and J 2 bases, leaving 8 bases between the germline ends. CDR3 sequence (DNA): TGTGCCAGTAGTATTTCGGGTCCCTACGAGCAGTACTTC. This gives the protein CASSISGPYEQYF.

CDR3 nucleotides: TGTGCCAGCAGCCAAACTCCGGGACAGGGGAGTTACGAGCAGTACTTC. Its protein product is CASSQTPGQGSYEQYF. The J gene is TRBJ2-7, the V gene TRBV3-1 (or the pseudogene TRBV3-2); 10 bases match TRBD1. The CDR3 runs to 16 residues. J lost 4 bases, V lost 2 bases, and 8 bases had no gene match. Germline V lookup: CDR1 LGHDT, CDR2 YNNKEL (reference sequence).

There are a few counts of this clone. The chain uses TRBV28 and TRBJ1-3, with D hard to call. The CDR3 is 17 residues long. Germline-derived CDR1 and CDR2 are MDHEN and SYDVKM. V lost 6 bases, J lost 4 bases, and 22 bases lay in between. The CDR3 DNA reads TGTGCCAGCAGCTTGGCCGCCGGAGCGTTTACAGGAAACACCATATATTTT. Translated: CASSLAAGAFTGNTIYF. The full variable domain, its missing parts supplied by reference TRBV28 and TRBJ1-3, is DVKVTQSSRYLVKRTGEKVFLECVQDMDHENMFWYRQDPGLGLRLIYFSYDVKMKEKGDIPEGYSVSREKKERFSLILESASTNQTSMYLCASSLAAGAFTGNTIYFGEGSWLTVV.

The V and J genes are TRBV7-2 and TRBJ2-1; 9 positions agree with TRBD2. J gave up 2 bases and V 6 bases, and 8 bases lay outside the gene matches. CDR3 length: 16 residues. Germline V gene sequence: CDR1 SGHTA, CDR2 FQGNSA. The CDR3 bases are TGTGCCAGCAGAGGAGCGGGGGGCCTCCCCTACAATGAGCAGTTCTTC. Protein: CASRGAGGLPYNEQFF.

The J gene is TRBJ1-5, the V gene TRBV28, with 7 positions matching TRBD1. Unmatched junction bases numbered 8, after V lost 6 bases and J lost 3 bases. Germline CDR1 is MDHEN and CDR2 is SYDVKM. The CDR3 is made up of 15 amino acids. The CDR3 spells CASSSPDRDNQPQHF. Written as DNA, the CDR3 is TGTGCCAGCAGCTCCCCTGACAGGGACAATCAGCCCCAGCATTTT.

This chain links TRBV27 with TRBJ1-2, with a weak D call TRBD1 (5 bases). V lost 8 bases to trimming and J lost 8 bases, with 15 bases between them. In germline, CDR1 is MNHEY, CDR2 SMNVEV (reference sequence). CDR3 length: 12 residues. The CDR3 loop reads CASSEGGAGYTF. The CDR3 nucleotides read TGTGCCAGCTCCGAGGGAGGGGCGGGCTACACCTTC.

This clone was counted at least ten times. The V call is TRBV4-2, the J call TRBJ2-3, with D maybe TRBD2 (6 bases). With 1 base removed from V and 5 bases from J, the gap between germline ends came to 19 bases. The germline gives CDR1 LGHNA, CDR2 YNFKEQ. The CDR3 loop spans 17 amino acids. In DNA form, the CDR3 reads TGTGCCAGCAGCCAAGCCCTCGGGAGAACTTTTTTAGATACGCAGTATTTT. Residues: CASSQALGRTFLDTQYF.

The chain combines TRBV18 with TRBJ2-4; D perhaps matches TRBD2 (6 bases). This CDR3 region has 12 residues. Trimming removed 0 bases at V and 10 bases at J, with 7 bases between. Germline CDR1 KGHSH, CDR2 LQKENI. CDR3 in DNA: TGTGCCAGCTCACCACCGGGGGGTATTCAGTACTTC. Residues: CASSPPGGIQYF.

This clone was seen more than once but under ten times. The rearrangement joins TRBV5-4 to TRBJ2-7, with D possibly TRBD1 on 6 matching bases. This CDR3 has 12 residues. From germline, CDR1 is SGHNT and CDR2 YYREEE (reference sequence). The germline V and J ends were trimmed by 9 bases and 4 bases, with 14 bases remaining between them. The CDR3 region is CATWTDPYEQYF. CDR3 in DNA: TGTGCCACCTGGACAGATCCTTACGAGCAGTACTTC.

The chain uses TRBV19 and TRBJ1-1; 9 nucleotides agree with TRBD1. The V gene's germline CDR1 is LNHDA and CDR2 SQIVND (reference sequence). The CDR3 length is 14 residues. Unmatched junction bases numbered 4, after V lost 3 bases and J lost 5 bases. CDR3 DNA: TGTGCCAGTAGTATCGGACAGGGGATAACTGAAGCTTTCTTT. Its protein is CASSIGQGITEAFF.